Included here is one T cell receptor (beta chain) sequence, with context. Its target is not known. Just one base apart from a much larger clone, this may be a read error. Extraction also yielded germline DNA, while blood RNA was obtained from unsorted whole blood. This specimen comes from a study of tumor-infiltrating lymphocytes in primary liver carcinoma. Study-wide context: Both sexes were represented among patients, who were 30 to 69 years old.

Germline CDR1 ENHRY, CDR2 SYGVKD. V was shortened by 7 bases and J by 2 bases, with 6 bases between the two germline ends. There are 11 residues in the CDR3. Total RNA amounting to about 520 ng was the source from which TCR beta cDNA was made with a constant-region primer. Three nested multiplex PCR rounds, a slightly modified ARM-PCR, produced the libraries for TCR beta. TRBV1-TRBV30 forward primers paired with a C-beta reverse primer were used in the first two PCR rounds, which ran approximately 11 cycles each. TCRdb re-analysed the multiplex PCR reads in MiXCR, keeping a single row per CDR3 protein. Counted here are 150,000 to 200,000 distinct CDR3 sequences, about two thirds occurring once; the ten biggest clones make up about 7.1%. Study-wide findings and caveats: The samples were not sorted (they were bulk), so CD4+ and CD8+ repertoires were not compared.

This receptor was obtained from a woman in her sixties with primary liver carcinoma and hepatitis B virus infection. Sequenced material: peripheral blood. This chain links TRBV10-3 with TRBJ2-7; D is ambiguous. The CDR3 bases are TGTGCCATCAAGCAAACCTACGAGCAGTACTTC. Amino acids: CAIKQTYEQYF.